These 19 T cell receptor beta chains were sequenced from one sample in a study of shared clonotypes between healthy human individuals (dated by TCRdb to about 2020). Receptor amplification or capture employed the immunoSEQ multiplex PCR assay. TCRdb holds this immuneACCESS table with in-frame rearrangements only. Some clones are missing; in checked studies, unresolved V genes explain under half, and the rest has no known cause. Here the sample has about 1.1 million clones; approximately 75% occur a single time. Roughly 0.9% of the sample rests with the top ten. Material: memory CD4+ T cells from PBMCs. What this sample's cell subset or site label stands for: CD45RA-negative fraction. These TCRs come from a man between 18 and 35 years old in good health. Some clones in this sample may be carry-over from other donors' samples.

CDR3: CASSLLSVTYNEQFF. The CDR3 coding sequence is TGTGCCAGCAGCTTACTCTCTGTGACCTACAATGAGCAGTTCTTC. V and J are TRBV7-9 and TRBJ2-1; D not resolved. Between the trimmed V and J ends, which lost 2 bases and 2 bases, there was a span of 10 bases. CDR1 is SEHNR, CDR2 FQNEAQ, per germline (reference sequence). The CDR3 covers 15 residues.

This chain links TRBV19 with TRBJ2-7; D uncertain. CDR3 size: 11 residues. Germline loops: CDR1 LNHDA, CDR2 SQIVND (reference sequence). V dropped 4 bases and J dropped 9 bases, with 10 bases sitting between them. The CDR3 DNA sequence: TGTGCCAGTAGTACTACCCGTGGGCAGTACTTC. This encodes CASSTTRGQYF.

The V gene is TRBV4-2, the J gene TRBJ2-7; 9 bases agree with TRBD1. The CDR3 extends over 16 amino acids. Trimming removed 4 bases from V and 7 bases from J; junction bases left unmatched: 14. From germline, CDR1 is LGHNA and CDR2 YNFKEQ. The CDR3 is CASSLRGAQGAGEQYF. CDR3 DNA sequence: TGTGCCAGCAGCCTCCGGGGGGCACAGGGGGCAGGAGAGCAGTACTTC.

This clone was picked up one time. CDR3 DNA: TGTGCCAGCAGTTGGGACTACTCTGGAAACACCATATATTTT. This encodes CASSWDYSGNTIYF. The genes are TRBV2 and TRBJ1-3; D may be TRBD1 (5 bases). The CDR3 runs to 14 residues. V shed 5 bases and J shed 0 bases, with 8 bases lying between them. CDR1 is SNHLY and CDR2 is FYNNEI in the germline V gene. The full variable domain, its missing parts supplied by reference TRBV2 and TRBJ1-3, is EPEVTQTPSHQVTQMGQEVILRCVPISNHLYFYWYRQILGQKVEFLVSFYNNEISEKSEIFDDQFSVERPDGSNFTLKIRSTKLEDSAMYFCASSWDYSGNTIYFGEGSWLTVV.

The chain couples TRBV18 to TRBJ2-7; 11 bases are shared with TRBD1. CDR3 size: 15 residues. Germline CDR1 and CDR2: KGHSH and LQKENI. The ends lost 4 bases at V and 2 bases at J; junction bases unmatched: 4. The CDR3 is CASSRGTGGPYEQYF. The DNA for the CDR3 is TGTGCCAGCTCACGGGGGACAGGGGGACCCTACGAGCAGTACTTC. The variable domain in full, completed from reference TRBV18 and TRBJ2-7, reads NAGVMQNPRHLVRRRGQEARLRCSPMKGHSHVYWYRQLPEEGLKFMVYLQKENIIDESGMPKERFSAEFPKEGPSILRIQQVVRGDSAAYFCASSRGTGGPYEQYFGPGTRLTVT.

This chain uses TRBV6-1 with TRBJ1-3; tentatively, D is TRBD1 (6 bases). V was shortened by 11 bases and J by 4 bases, with 18 bases between the two germline ends. CDR3 size: 14 residues. Germline CDR1 reads MNHNS; CDR2 reads SASEGT. CDR3 in DNA: TGTGCCGGGGACCCCGGGGGCTTAGGAAACACCATATATTTT. The encoded protein is CAGDPGGLGNTIYF.

The rearrangement links TRBV5-1 to TRBJ1-1, with a weak D call TRBD1 (5 bases). This CDR3 contains 15 residues. From germline, CDR1 is SGHRS and CDR2 YFSETQ. The V and J ends lost 1 base and 3 bases respectively, with 13 bases between them. The CDR3 protein is CASSLLFRGDTEAFF. CDR3 DNA: TGCGCCAGCAGCTTGCTTTTTAGGGGAGACACTGAAGCTTTCTTT.

The chain carries TRBV9 and TRBJ1-5; tentatively, D is TRBD1 (5 bases). Deletions cut 3 bases from V and 2 bases from J, with 9 bases between. The CDR3 covers 14 residues. Germline V gene data show CDR1 as SGDLS and CDR2 as YYNGEE. The CDR3 reads CASSGDSRNQPQHF. The CDR3 coding sequence is TGTGCCAGCAGCGGAGACAGCCGCAATCAGCCCCAGCATTTT. The whole variable domain, filled in from reference TRBV9 and TRBJ1-5, reads DSGVTQTPKHLITATGQRVTLRCSPRSGDLSVYWYQQSLDQGLQFLIQYYNGEERAKGNILERFSAQQFPDLHSELNLSSLELGDSALYFCASSGDSRNQPQHFGDGTRLSIL.

This clone was counted once. The V and J genes are TRBV11-1 and TRBJ1-2; 8 bases line up with TRBD1. Germline V gene lookup returns CDR1 SGHAT and CDR2 FQDESV (reference sequence). The CDR3 extends over 14 amino acids. The trim removed 2 bases at V and 4 bases at J, leaving 3 bases unmatched. This CDR3 is CASSLSDRAYGYTF. CDR3 nucleotide sequence: TGTGCCAGCAGCTTATCGGACAGGGCCTATGGCTACACCTTC.

The chain carries TRBV2 and TRBJ1-5; 9 bases agree with TRBD1. From germline, CDR1 is SNHLY and CDR2 FYNNEI. The trim removed 6 bases at V and 7 bases at J, leaving 10 bases unmatched. This CDR3 has 15 amino acids. The DNA for the CDR3 is TGTGCCAGCAGCATAGGGACAGGGTCGGGGCAGCCCCAGCATTTT. Encoded protein: CASSIGTGSGQPQHF.

CDR3 residues: CASSPYKGSYNEQFF. DNA for the CDR3: TGTGCCAGCAGCCCCTATAAGGGGTCCTACAATGAGCAGTTCTTC. The rearrangement links TRBV6-5 to TRBJ2-1; D might be TRBD1 (5 bases). This CDR3 spans 15 amino acids. V was trimmed by 6 bases and J by 1 base, leaving 13 bases between them. Germline lookup yields CDR1 MNHEY and CDR2 SVGAGI.

V and J are TRBV5-4 and TRBJ2-5; 8 positions match TRBD2. This CDR3 spans 14 amino acids. The V and J ends lost 4 bases and 5 bases, in that order; junction bases with no gene match: 7. Germline V lookup: CDR1 SGHNT, CDR2 YYREEE (reference sequence). The CDR3 sequence is CASSRAGVQETQYF. CDR3 sequence (DNA): TGTGCCAGCAGCCGAGCGGGAGTCCAGGAGACCCAGTACTTC.

The chain couples TRBV10-2 to TRBJ2-7; unclear D gene. This CDR3 has 12 amino acids. Germline values: CDR1 WSHSY, CDR2 SAAADI. V lost 7 bases, J lost 2 bases, and 9 bases lay in between. CDR3 sequence (DNA): TGCGCCAGCATGCGGTCCACCTACGAGCAGTACTTC. It translates to CASMRSTYEQYF.

The chain joins TRBV29-1 to TRBJ2-7; 7 nucleotides align to TRBD2. There are 13 residues in the CDR3. The junction had 9 bases not matched to a gene; V was cut back by 4 bases and J by 6 bases. Germline V lookup: CDR1 SQVTM, CDR2 ANQGSEA. Here the CDR3 reads CSVVGRGGSEQYF. The CDR3 coding sequence is TGCAGCGTTGTGGGGAGGGGTGGCTCCGAGCAGTACTTC.

V is TRBV15 and J is TRBJ2-7; 7 bases align to TRBD2. The CDR3 spans 14 residues. Germline trimming cut 5 bases from V and 0 bases from J; bases unmatched to any gene: 4. CDR1 and CDR2 (germline): LNHNV, YYDKDF (reference sequence). CDR3 in amino acids: CATSLGGSSYEQYF. The DNA for the CDR3 is TGTGCCACCAGCCTTGGCGGGAGCTCCTACGAGCAGTACTTC.

The chain combines TRBV6-6 with TRBJ2-7, with D hard to call. The CDR3 loop spans 13 amino acids. The germline CDR1 and CDR2 sequences are MNHNY and SVGAGI (reference sequence). Trimming removed 2 bases at V and 7 bases at J, with 12 bases between. CDR3 in amino acids: CASSYPTPGEQYF. The CDR3 DNA reads TGTGCCAGCAGTTACCCTACCCCCGGTGAGCAGTACTTC.

This chain links TRBV6-8 with TRBJ2-1; tentatively, D is TRBD2 (5 bases). This CDR3 has 18 amino acids. Per the germline V gene, CDR1 is MNHGY and CDR2 is SAAAGT. V was shortened by 11 bases and J by 5 bases, with 31 bases between the two germline ends. CDR3 nucleotides: TGTGCCCTTCTCAACACCAGCCTCCCTTGCGGGCACGACAATGAGCAGTTCTTC. It encodes CALLNTSLPCGHDNEQFF.

This sequence joins TRBV11-2 and TRBJ2-3; no firm D call. Trimming took 1 base from V and 2 from J, leaving 10 bases between them. The germline V gene has CDR1 SGHAT and CDR2 FQNNGV. This CDR3 has 15 residues. This CDR3 is CASSLVQNPTDTQYF. For the CDR3, the DNA is TGTGCCAGCAGCTTAGTTCAGAACCCCACAGATACGCAGTATTTT.

The CDR3 region is CASRTGRRTDTQYF. In DNA, the CDR3 is TGTGCCAGCAGGACCGGGCGACGCACAGATACGCAGTATTTT. This chain connects TRBV11-2 to TRBJ2-3; D unresolved. The germline gives CDR1 SGHAT, CDR2 FQNNGV. The ends were cut back, 6 bases at V and 1 base at J, with 11 bases in the middle. CDR3 length: 14 residues.